Each of the 18 T cell receptor beta chains below was sequenced from the same sample in a study of blood T cell repertoires in COVID-19. This table comes from immunoSEQ multiplex PCR, and its TCRdb copy is limited to in-frame clones, with some not included. The sample holds approximately 120,000 clones, around 76% seen once. The specimen was peripheral blood. The receptors were sampled from a man older than 75 with COVID-19, enrolled during active disease.

This clone was seen only a few times. The J gene is TRBJ2-7, the V gene TRBV28; no clear D. This CDR3 has 13 residues. V shed 3 bases and J shed 0 bases, with 6 bases lying between them. Germline V lookup: CDR1 MDHEN, CDR2 SYDVKM. CDR3 amino acids: CASSLQVSYEQYF. In DNA, the CDR3 is TGTGCCAGCAGTTTGCAGGTCTCCTACGAGCAGTACTTC.

V and J are TRBV3-1 (or the pseudogene TRBV3-2) and TRBJ2-7; TRBD1 matches 11 bases. The CDR3 totals 17 residues. Germline CDR1 is LGHDT and CDR2 is YNNKEL (reference sequence). With 2 bases clipped from V and 1 base from J, the junction kept 7 bases outside the gene matches. This CDR3 is CASSQTGTGGYSYEQYF. The CDR3 bases are TGTGCCAGCAGCCAAACAGGGACAGGGGGTTATTCCTACGAGCAGTACTTC.

V and J are TRBV24-1 and TRBJ1-3; D remains ambiguous. Per the germline V gene, CDR1 is KGHDR and CDR2 is SFDVKD. CDR3 size: 14 residues. The germline V and J ends were trimmed by 6 bases and 0 bases, with 8 bases remaining between them. The DNA for the CDR3 is TGTGCCACCAGTCACGGTAACTCTGGAAACACCATATATTTT. Protein sequence: CATSHGNSGNTIYF.

V gene TRBV27 combines with J gene TRBJ2-1, with TRBD1 matching 9 bases. With 3 bases clipped from V and 4 bases from J, the junction kept 7 bases outside the gene matches. CDR1 MNHEY and CDR2 SMNVEV come from the germline V gene (reference sequence). The CDR3 covers 16 residues. CDR3 loop: CASSLFGTGIYNEQFF. Here the CDR3 DNA reads TGTGCCAGCAGTTTGTTTGGGACAGGGATTTACAATGAGCAGTTCTTC.

Only one count was recorded for this clone. The chain employs TRBV2 and TRBJ2-7, with 12 bases that match TRBD1. The germline gives CDR1 SNHLY, CDR2 FYNNEI. V was pared by 7 bases and J by 4 bases, with 8 bases of the junction left unmatched. CDR3 length equals 15 residues. This chain's CDR3 is CASTRKGQGAYEQYF. The CDR3 DNA is TGTGCCAGCACCAGAAAGGGACAGGGGGCTTACGAGCAGTACTTC. The full variable domain, rest sourced from reference TRBV2 and TRBJ2-7, is EPEVTQTPSHQVTQMGQEVILRCVPISNHLYFYWYRQILGQKVEFLVSFYNNEISEKSEIFDDQFSVERPDGSNFTLKIRSTKLEDSAMYFCASTRKGQGAYEQYFGPGTRLTVT.

This clone has more than one count but fewer than ten. Here the CDR3 reads CASLLDGNNQPQHF. The CDR3 nucleotides are TGTGCCAGCCTCCTGGACGGGAACAATCAGCCCCAGCATTTT. This sequence joins TRBV6-5 and TRBJ1-5; D is ambiguous. The V and J ends lost 8 bases and 3 bases respectively, with 14 bases between them. Germline assignment: CDR1 MNHEY and CDR2 SVGAGI. There are 14 residues in the CDR3.

CDR3 sequence: CASSRDYSTDTQYF. CDR3 DNA: TGCGCCAGCAGCAGGGACTATAGCACAGATACGCAGTATTTT. This chain connects TRBV5-1 to TRBJ2-3; 7 nucleotides align to TRBD2. The length of the CDR3 is 14 residues. V was pared by 4 bases and J by 0 bases, with 2 bases of the junction left unmatched. CDR1 is SGHRS and CDR2 is YFSETQ in the germline V gene.

This clone came up a few times. This rearrangement joins TRBV10-3 to TRBJ2-7; 7 bases fit TRBD2. Germline V gene lookup returns CDR1 ENHRY and CDR2 SYGVKD. V trimming: 10 bases; J trimming: 3 bases; junction bases outside the gene matches: 9. The CDR3 sequence is 13 residues long. CDR3 protein: CATDSGAGYEQYF. CDR3 coding DNA: TGTGCCACCGACAGCGGGGCGGGCTACGAGCAGTACTTC.

The rearrangement joins TRBV27 to TRBJ1-1; TRBD1 agrees at 11 bases. V was clipped by 4 bases and J by 0 bases; unmatched bases: 7. This CDR3 comprises 17 residues. Germline V gives CDR1 MNHEY, CDR2 SMNVEV (reference sequence). The CDR3 is CASSSGQGEAMNTEAFF. CDR3 nucleotide sequence: TGTGCCAGCAGTTCGGGACAGGGGGAGGCCATGAACACTGAAGCTTTCTTT.

The chain uses TRBV5-4 and TRBJ2-2; TRBD2 agrees at 7 bases. Germline V gives CDR1 SGHNT, CDR2 YYREEE (reference sequence). The trim removed 0 bases at V and 5 bases at J, leaving 4 bases unmatched. This CDR3 comprises 15 residues. CDR3 protein: CASSLAGGRTGELFF. The DNA for the CDR3 is TGTGCCAGCAGCTTGGCCGGCGGGAGAACCGGGGAGCTGTTTTTT.

DNA for the CDR3: TGTGCCATCAGTAGCAGACAGGGGGATAATGAAAAACTGTTTTTT. Its protein is CAISSRQGDNEKLFF. V usage is TRBV10-3 and J usage is TRBJ1-4; 9 nucleotides agree with TRBD1. J lost 4 bases, V lost 5 bases, and 5 bases had no gene match. This CDR3 has 15 amino acids. Germline V gene lookup returns CDR1 ENHRY and CDR2 SYGVKD.

There are a few counts of this clone. The genes are TRBV18 and TRBJ2-5, with D possibly matching TRBD2 (6 bases). V lost 3 bases, J lost 2 bases, and 10 bases lay in between. Germline V gene data show CDR1 as KGHSH and CDR2 as LQKENI. The CDR3 length is 14 residues. The CDR3 region is CASSPGLGQETQYF. CDR3 sequence (DNA): TGTGCCAGCTCACCGGGACTGGGGCAAGAGACCCAGTACTTC. The variable domain in full, with the rest retrieved from reference TRBV18 and TRBJ2-5, is NAGVMQNPRHLVRRRGQEARLRCSPMKGHSHVYWYRQLPEEGLKFMVYLQKENIIDESGMPKERFSAEFPKEGPSILRIQQVVRGDSAAYFCASSPGLGQETQYFGPGTRLLVL.

The chain recombines TRBV6-5 with TRBJ2-2; 9 nucleotides align to TRBD1. This CDR3 comprises 15 residues. V lost 5 bases, J lost 4 bases, and 5 bases stayed unmatched. Germline-derived CDR1 and CDR2 are MNHEY and SVGAGI. The chain's CDR3 is CASSRDRDPTGELFF. The DNA of the CDR3 is TGTGCCAGCAGTCGGGACAGGGACCCCACCGGGGAGCTGTTTTTT.

The chain employs TRBV5-5 and TRBJ2-5; 8 bases line up with TRBD1. Losses at the gene ends were 4 bases for V and 4 bases for J; bases not matched to a gene: 3. Germline CDR1 SGHKS, CDR2 YYEKEE (reference sequence). The CDR3 sequence is 13 residues long. The CDR3 DNA is TGTGCCAGCAGCGGAACAGGGGGAGAGACCCAGTACTTC. Encoded protein: CASSGTGGETQYF.

The V call is TRBV28, the J call TRBJ1-1; 7 nucleotides align to TRBD1. Trimming removed 3 bases from V and 10 bases from J; junction bases left unmatched: 5. Looked up from germline, CDR1 is MDHEN and CDR2 is SYDVKM. This CDR3 region has 12 residues. The CDR3 loop is CASSFESGGAFF. In nucleotides, the CDR3 is TGTGCCAGCAGTTTTGAGTCAGGGGGAGCTTTCTTT.

V is TRBV11-2 and J is TRBJ2-7; D might be TRBD2 (6 bases). V lost 3 bases to trimming and J lost 12 bases, with 15 bases between them. Germline CDR1 and CDR2: SGHAT and FQNNGV. The CDR3 sequence is 12 residues long. The CDR3 nucleotides are TGTGCCAGCAGCTTGCCTAGCGATGCTACGTACTTC. It codes for CASSLPSDATYF. Variable domain in full (rest from reference TRBV11-2 and TRBJ2-7): EAGVAQSPRYKIIEKRQSVAFWCNPISGHATLYWYQQILGQGPKLLIQFQNNGVVDDSQLPKDRFSAERLKGVDSTLKIQPAKLEDSAVYLCASSLPSDATYFGPGTRLTVT.

V and J are TRBV24-1 and TRBJ2-7; possible D gene TRBD1, 6 bases. CDR3 size: 13 residues. Between the trimmed V and J ends, which lost 4 bases and 3 bases, there was a span of 9 bases. Germline V CDR1 and CDR2: KGHDR, SFDVKD. CDR3 sequence: CATSDWDNYEQYF. For the CDR3, the DNA is TGTGCCACCAGTGACTGGGACAACTACGAGCAGTACTTC.

V usage is TRBV5-1 and J usage is TRBJ2-3; 11 bases fit TRBD2. The CDR3 covers 16 residues. V was pared by 2 bases and J by 2 bases, with 4 bases of the junction left unmatched. CDR1 and CDR2 from the germline V gene are SGHRS and YFSETQ. Here the CDR3 DNA reads TGCGCCAGCAGCTTCGGGACTAGCGGCCCCACAGATACGCAGTATTTT. It is translated as CASSFGTSGPTDTQYF.